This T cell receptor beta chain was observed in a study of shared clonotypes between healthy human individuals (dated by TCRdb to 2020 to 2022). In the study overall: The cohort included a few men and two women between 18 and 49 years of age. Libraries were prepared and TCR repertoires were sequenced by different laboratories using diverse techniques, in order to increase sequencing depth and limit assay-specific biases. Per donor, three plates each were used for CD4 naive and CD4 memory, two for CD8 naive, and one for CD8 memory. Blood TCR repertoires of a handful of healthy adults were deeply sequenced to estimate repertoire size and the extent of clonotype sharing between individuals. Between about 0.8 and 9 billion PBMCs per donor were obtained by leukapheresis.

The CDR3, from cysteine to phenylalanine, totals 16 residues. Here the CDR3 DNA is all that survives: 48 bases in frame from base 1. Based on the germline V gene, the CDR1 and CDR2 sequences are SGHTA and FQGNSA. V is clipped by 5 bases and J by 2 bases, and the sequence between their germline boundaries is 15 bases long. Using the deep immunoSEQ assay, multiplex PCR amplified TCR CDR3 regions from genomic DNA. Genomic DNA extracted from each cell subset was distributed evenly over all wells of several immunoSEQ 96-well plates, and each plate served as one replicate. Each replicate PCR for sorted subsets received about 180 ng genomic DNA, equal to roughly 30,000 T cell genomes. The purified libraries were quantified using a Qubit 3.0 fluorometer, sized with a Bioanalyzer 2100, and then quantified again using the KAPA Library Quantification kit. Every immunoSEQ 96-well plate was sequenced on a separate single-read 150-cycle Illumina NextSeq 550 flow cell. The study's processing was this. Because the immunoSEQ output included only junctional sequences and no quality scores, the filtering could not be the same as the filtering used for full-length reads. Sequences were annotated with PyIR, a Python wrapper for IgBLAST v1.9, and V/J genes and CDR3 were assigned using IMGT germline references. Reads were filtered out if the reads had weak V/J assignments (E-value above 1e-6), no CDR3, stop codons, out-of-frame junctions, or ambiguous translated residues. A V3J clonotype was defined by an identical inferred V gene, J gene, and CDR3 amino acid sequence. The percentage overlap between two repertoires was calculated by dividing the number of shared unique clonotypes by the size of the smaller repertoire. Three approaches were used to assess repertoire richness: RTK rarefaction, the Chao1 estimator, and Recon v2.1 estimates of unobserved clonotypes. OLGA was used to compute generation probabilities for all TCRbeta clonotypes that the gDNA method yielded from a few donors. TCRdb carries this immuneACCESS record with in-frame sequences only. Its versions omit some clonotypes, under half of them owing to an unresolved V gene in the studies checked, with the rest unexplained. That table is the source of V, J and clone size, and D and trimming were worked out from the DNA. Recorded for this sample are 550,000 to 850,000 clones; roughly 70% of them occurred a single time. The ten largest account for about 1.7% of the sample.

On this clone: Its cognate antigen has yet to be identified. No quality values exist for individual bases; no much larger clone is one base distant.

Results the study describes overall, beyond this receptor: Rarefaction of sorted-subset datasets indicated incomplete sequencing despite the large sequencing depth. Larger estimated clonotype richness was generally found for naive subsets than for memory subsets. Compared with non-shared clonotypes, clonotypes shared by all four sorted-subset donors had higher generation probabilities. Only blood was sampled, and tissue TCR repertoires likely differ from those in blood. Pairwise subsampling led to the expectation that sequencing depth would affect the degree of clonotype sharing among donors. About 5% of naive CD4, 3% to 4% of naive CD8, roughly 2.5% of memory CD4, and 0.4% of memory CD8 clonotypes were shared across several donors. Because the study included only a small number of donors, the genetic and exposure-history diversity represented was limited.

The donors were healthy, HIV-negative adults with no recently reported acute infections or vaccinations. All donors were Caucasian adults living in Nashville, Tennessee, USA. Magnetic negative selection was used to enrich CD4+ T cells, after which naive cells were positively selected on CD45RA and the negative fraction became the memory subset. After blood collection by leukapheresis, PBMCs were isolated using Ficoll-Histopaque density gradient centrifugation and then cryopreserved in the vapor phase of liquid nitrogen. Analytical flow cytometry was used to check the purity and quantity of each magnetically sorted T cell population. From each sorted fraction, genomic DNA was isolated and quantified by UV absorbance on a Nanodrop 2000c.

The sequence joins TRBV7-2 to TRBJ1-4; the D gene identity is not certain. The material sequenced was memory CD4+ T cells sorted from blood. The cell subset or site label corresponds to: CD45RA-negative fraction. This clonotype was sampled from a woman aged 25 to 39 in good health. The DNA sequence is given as TGTGCCAGCAGCAGAAGTTTACTTCAGACTAATGAAAAACTGTTTTTT. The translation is CASSRSLLQTNEKLFF.